This T cell receptor beta chain was retrieved from a study of cytomegalovirus exposure and HLA in healthy donors. Some clones are missing from TCRdb's copy, which holds only in-frame ones; the method was immunoSEQ multiplex PCR. The sample holds some 68,000 clones, around 95% seen once. V was pared by 6 bases and J by 6 bases, with 10 bases of the junction left unmatched. Germline CDR1 and CDR2: LNHDA and SQIVND (reference sequence). CDR3 length: 17 residues. The gene calls are TRBV19 and TRBJ2-1; 14 bases align to TRBD2. This sequence was found in a young man in good health and CMV-seronegative. The sample taken for sequencing was PBMCs. The CDR3 nucleotides are TGTGCCAGTAGAAGTTCGGGGACTAGCGGGAGTATCAATGAGCAGTTCTTC. This gives the protein CASRSSGTSGSINEQFF. Using reference TRBV19 and TRBJ2-1 for the parts outside the CDR3, the full variable domain is DGGITQSPKYLFRKEGQNVTLSCEQNLNHDAMYWYRQDPGQGLRLIYYSQIVNDFQKGDIAEGYSVSREKKESFPLTVTSAQKNPTAFYLCASRSSGTSGSINEQFFGPGTRLTVL.